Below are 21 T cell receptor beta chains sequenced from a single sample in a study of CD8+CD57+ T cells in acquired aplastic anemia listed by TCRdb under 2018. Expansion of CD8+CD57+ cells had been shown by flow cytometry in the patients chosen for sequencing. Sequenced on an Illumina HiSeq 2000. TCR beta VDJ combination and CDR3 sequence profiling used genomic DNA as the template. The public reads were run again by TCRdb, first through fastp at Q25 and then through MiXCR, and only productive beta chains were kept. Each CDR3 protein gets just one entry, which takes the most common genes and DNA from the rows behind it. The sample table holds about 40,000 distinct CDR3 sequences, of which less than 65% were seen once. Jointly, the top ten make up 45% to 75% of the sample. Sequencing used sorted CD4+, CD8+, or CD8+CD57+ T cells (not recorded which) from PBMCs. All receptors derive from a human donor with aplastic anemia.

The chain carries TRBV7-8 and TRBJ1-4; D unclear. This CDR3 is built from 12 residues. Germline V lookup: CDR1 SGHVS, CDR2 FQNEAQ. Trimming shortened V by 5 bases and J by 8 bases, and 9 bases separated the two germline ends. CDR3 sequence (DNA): TGTGCCAGCAGCCTTATGCGCGAAAAACTGTTTTTT. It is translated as CASSLMREKLFF.

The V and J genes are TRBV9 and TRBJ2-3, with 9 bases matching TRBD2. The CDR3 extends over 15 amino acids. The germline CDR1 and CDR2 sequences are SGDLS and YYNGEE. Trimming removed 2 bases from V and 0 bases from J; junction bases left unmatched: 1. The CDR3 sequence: CASSVSGGSTDTQYF. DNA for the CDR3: TGTGCCAGCAGCGTCAGCGGGGGGAGCACAGATACGCAGTATTTT.

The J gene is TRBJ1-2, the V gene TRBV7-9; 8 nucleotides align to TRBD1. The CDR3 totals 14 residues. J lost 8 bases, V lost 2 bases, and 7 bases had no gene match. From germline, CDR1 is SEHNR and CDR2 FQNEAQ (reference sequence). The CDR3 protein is CASSLTMGDRGYTF. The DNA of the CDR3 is TGTGCCAGCAGCTTAACAATGGGGGACAGGGGCTACACCTTC.

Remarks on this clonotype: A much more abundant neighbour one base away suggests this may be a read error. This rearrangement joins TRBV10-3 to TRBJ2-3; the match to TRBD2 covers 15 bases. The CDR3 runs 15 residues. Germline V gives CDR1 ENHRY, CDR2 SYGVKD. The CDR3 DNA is TGTGCCAGCAGTTGGACTAGCGGGGGGGCAGATACGCAGTATTTT. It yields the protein CASSWTSGGADTQYF.

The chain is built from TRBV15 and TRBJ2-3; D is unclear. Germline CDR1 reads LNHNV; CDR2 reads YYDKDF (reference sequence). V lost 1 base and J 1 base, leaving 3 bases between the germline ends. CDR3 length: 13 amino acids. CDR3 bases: TGTGCCACCAGCAGAGCCCGCACAGATACGCAGTATTTT. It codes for CATSRARTDTQYF.

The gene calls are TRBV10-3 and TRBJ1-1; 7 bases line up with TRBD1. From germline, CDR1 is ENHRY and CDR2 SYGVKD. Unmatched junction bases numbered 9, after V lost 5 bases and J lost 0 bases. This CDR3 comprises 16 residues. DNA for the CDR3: TGTGCCATCAGTCCCGTCCTTGACAGGGTGAACACTGAAGCTTTCTTT. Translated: CAISPVLDRVNTEAFF.

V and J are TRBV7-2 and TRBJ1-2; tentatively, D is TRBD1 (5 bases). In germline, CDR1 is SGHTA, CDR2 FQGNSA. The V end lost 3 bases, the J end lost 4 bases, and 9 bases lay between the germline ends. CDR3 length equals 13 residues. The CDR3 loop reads CASSFRAPYGYTF. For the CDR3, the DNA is TGTGCCAGCAGCTTCAGGGCCCCCTATGGCTACACCTTC.

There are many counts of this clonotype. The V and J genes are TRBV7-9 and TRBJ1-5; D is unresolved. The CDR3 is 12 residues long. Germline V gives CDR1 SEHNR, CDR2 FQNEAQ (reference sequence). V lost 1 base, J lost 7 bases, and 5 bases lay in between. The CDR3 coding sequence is TGTGCCAGCAGCTTAGGGAAACAGCCCCAGCATTTT. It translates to CASSLGKQPQHF. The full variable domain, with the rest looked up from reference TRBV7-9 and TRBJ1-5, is DTGVSQNPRHKITKRGQNVTFRCDPISEHNRLYWYRQTLGQGPEFLTYFQNEAQLEKSRLLSDRFSAERPKGSFSTLEIQRTEQGDSAMYLCASSLGKQPQHFGDGTRLSIL.

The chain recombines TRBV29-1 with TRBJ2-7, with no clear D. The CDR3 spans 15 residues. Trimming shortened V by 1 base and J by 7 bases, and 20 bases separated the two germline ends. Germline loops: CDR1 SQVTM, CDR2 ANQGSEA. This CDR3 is CSVEVRTDAWGEQYF. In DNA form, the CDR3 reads TGCAGCGTTGAAGTTCGGACGGATGCTTGGGGTGAGCAGTACTTC.

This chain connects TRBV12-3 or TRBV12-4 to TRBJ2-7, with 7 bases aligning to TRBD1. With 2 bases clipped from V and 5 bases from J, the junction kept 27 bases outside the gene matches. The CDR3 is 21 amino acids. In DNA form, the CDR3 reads TGTGCCAGCAGTTTACTACCTCTATCTAGCAGCTCCCCGGGACAGTTCGACGAGCAGTACTTC. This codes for CASSLLPLSSSSPGQFDEQYF.

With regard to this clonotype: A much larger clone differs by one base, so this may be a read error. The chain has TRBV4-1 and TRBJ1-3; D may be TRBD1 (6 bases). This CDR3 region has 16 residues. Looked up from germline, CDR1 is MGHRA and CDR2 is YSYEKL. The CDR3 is CVSSQGGYRSGNTIYF. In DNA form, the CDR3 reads TGCGTCAGCAGCCAAGGGGGGTACCGCTCTGGAAACACCATATATTTT.

CDR3 coding DNA: TGTGCCAGCAGCTCGATTCGCACAGATACGCAGTATTTT. Translation gives CASSSIRTDTQYF. The rearrangement joins TRBV7-3 to TRBJ2-3; D remains ambiguous. The CDR3 covers 13 residues. Trimming removed 4 bases at V and 1 base at J, with 6 bases between. From germline, CDR1 is SGHTA and CDR2 FQGTGA.

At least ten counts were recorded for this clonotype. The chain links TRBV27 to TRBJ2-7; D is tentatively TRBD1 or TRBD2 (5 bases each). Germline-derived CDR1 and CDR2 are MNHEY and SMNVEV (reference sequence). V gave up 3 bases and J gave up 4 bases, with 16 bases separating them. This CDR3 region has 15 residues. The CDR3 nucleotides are TGTGCCAGCAGTTTCGGGGCTGGGCAATCGTACGAGCAGTACTTC. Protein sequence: CASSFGAGQSYEQYF.

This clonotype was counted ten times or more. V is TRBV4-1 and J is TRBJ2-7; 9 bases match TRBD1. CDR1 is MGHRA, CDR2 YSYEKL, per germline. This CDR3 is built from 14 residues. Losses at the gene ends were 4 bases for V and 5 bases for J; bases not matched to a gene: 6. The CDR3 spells CASSPGTGLDEQYF. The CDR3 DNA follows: TGCGCCAGCAGCCCCGGGACAGGGTTGGACGAGCAGTACTTC.

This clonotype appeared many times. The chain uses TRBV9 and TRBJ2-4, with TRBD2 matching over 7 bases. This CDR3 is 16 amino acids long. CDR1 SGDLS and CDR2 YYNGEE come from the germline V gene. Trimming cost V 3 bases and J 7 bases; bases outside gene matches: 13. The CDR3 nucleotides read TGTGCCAGCAGCGCCAAGCGGGACGGCAGATGGAACATTCAGTACTTC. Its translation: CASSAKRDGRWNIQYF.

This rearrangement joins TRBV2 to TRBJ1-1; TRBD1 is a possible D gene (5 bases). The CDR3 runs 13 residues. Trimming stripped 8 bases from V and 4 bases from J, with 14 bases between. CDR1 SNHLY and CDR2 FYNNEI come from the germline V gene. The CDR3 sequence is CASRTVGATEAFF. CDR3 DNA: TGTGCCAGCCGGACGGTCGGGGCCACTGAAGCTTTCTTT.

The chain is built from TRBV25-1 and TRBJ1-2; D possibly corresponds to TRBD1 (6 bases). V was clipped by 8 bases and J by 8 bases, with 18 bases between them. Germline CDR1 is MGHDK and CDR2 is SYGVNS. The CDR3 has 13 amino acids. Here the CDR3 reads CASRTQGSQGYTF. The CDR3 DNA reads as TGTGCCAGCCGAACGCAGGGGAGTCAAGGCTACACCTTC.

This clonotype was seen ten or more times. The CDR3 here is CAIGPGQGFQETQYF. In nucleotides, the CDR3 is TGCGCCATCGGGCCGGGACAGGGGTTTCAGGAGACCCAGTACTTC. V usage is TRBV10-2 and J usage is TRBJ2-5; 10 positions match TRBD1. The germline CDR1 and CDR2 sequences are WSHSY and SAAADI. V was clipped by 10 bases and J by 5 bases; unmatched bases: 13. This CDR3 is built from 15 residues.

The CDR3 loop reads CATSVRTGMGSPLHF. The DNA for the CDR3 is TGTGCCACCAGCGTGAGGACAGGGATGGGTTCACCCCTCCACTTT. The gene calls are TRBV15 and TRBJ1-6, with 8 positions matching TRBD1. Trimming took 5 bases from V and 9 from J; bases not matched to a gene: 9. This CDR3 comprises 15 residues. The V gene's germline CDR1 is LNHNV and CDR2 YYDKDF (reference sequence).

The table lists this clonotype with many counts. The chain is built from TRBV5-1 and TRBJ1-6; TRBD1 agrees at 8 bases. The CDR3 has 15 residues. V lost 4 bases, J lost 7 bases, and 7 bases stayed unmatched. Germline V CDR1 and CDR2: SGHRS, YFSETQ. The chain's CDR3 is CASSGPGTGNSPLHF. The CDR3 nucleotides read TGCGCCAGCAGCGGACCCGGGACAGGAAATTCACCCCTCCACTTT.

The CDR3 is CASSILGQGSYEQYF. The CDR3 DNA follows: TGTGCCAGTAGTATATTAGGACAGGGCTCCTACGAGCAGTACTTC. The chain employs TRBV19 and TRBJ2-7; 8 bases are shared with TRBD1. The CDR3 extends over 15 amino acids. With V trimmed by 2 bases and J by 0 bases, 3 bases remained unmatched. Germline CDR1 LNHDA, CDR2 SQIVND (reference sequence).